The T cell receptor (beta chain) described here comes from a study of T cell repertoires in cytomegalovirus infection. The wider study: CMV infection plus the matching HLA type was flagged by public TCR beta signatures.

Study results and limitations: CMV-specific HLA-C-restricted TCR beta clonotypes dominated the ex vivo response.

This clonotype was seen a handful of times. Its cognate antigen is unknown. CDR3 length: 13 amino acids. Germline CDR1 reads SEHNR; CDR2 reads FQNEAQ (reference sequence). The V and J ends lost 3 bases and 7 bases, in that order; junction bases with no gene match: 3. One entry per CDR3 protein, called by TCRdb with MiXCR from the reads. The table has about 230,000 distinct CDR3 sequences, approximately 22% seen once. This TCR was recovered from a human donor in good health (CMV status not recorded). Some clones in this sample may be carry-over from other donors' samples. Sequenced material: CD8+ T cells from PBMCs. The chain employs TRBV7-9 and TRBJ1-1; 9 bases fit TRBD1. CDR3 protein: CASSFTGGGEAFF. The CDR3, as DNA: TGTGCCAGCAGCTTCACAGGGGGCGGTGAAGCTTTCTTT.